The 3 T cell receptor beta chains below all came from one sample that was sequenced in a study of patients and donors after allogeneic stem cell transplantation. TCRdb re-called the RT-PCR reads with MiXCR, one entry per CDR3 protein. This sample carries under 170,000 distinct CDR3 sequences, 30% to 45% of them seen once, and the ten largest clones take around 50%. Sequenced sample: blood, either unsorted or a sorted T cell fraction (not recorded which). The receptors derive from a human donor who was either an allogeneic HSCT recipient or a stem cell or donor lymphocyte infusion donor (not recorded which). It is not recorded whose cells these are; they may come from a transplant donor.

This clonotype was counted between two and nine times. The chain has TRBV12-3 or TRBV12-4 and TRBJ2-3, with 14 bases that match TRBD2. Germline trimming cut 6 bases from V and 3 bases from J; bases unmatched to any gene: 8. This CDR3 has 17 residues. Written as DNA, the CDR3 is TGTGCCAGCAGACCGACTAGCGGGGGGGCAGGGACAGATACGCAGTATTTT. Protein: CASRPTSGGAGTDTQYF.

This clonotype has only a few counts. The chain employs TRBV12-3 or TRBV12-4 and TRBJ1-5; the D gene is possibly TRBD1 (5 bases). There are 18 residues in the CDR3. V was cut by 2 bases and J by 2 bases, with 19 bases left in between. This CDR3 is CASSLRGGSRLGNQPQHF. The CDR3 nucleotides read TGTGCCAGCAGTTTAAGGGGAGGTTCTCGACTGGGCAATCAGCCCCAGCATTTT.

This chain connects TRBV9 to TRBJ2-5, with D uncertain. Germline-derived CDR1 and CDR2 are SGDLS and YYNGEE. The CDR3 is made up of 11 amino acids. Deletions cut 3 bases from V and 5 bases from J, with 5 bases between. The CDR3 DNA sequence: TGTGCCAGCAGCGGAGATGAGACCCAGTACTTC. The encoded protein is CASSGDETQYF.